Following are 29 T cell receptor beta chains from one sample sequenced in a study of blood T cell repertoires in COVID-19 (dated by TCRdb to between 2020 and 2021). Libraries came from the immunoSEQ multiplex PCR assay. TCRdb mirrors the immuneACCESS table, restricted to in-frame sequences. Some clones are absent from its copies; in checked studies, under half trace to an unresolved V gene, and the reason for the others is unknown. The table for this sample lists some 160,000 clones; about nine tenths of them were counted only once. In total, the top ten clones hold 3.5% to 4% of the sample. Sequencing used peripheral blood. The receptor set was obtained from a woman in her seventies with acute or convalescent COVID-19.

This chain joins TRBV14 and TRBJ2-1, with TRBD2 matching 14 bases. After removal of 4 bases from V and 0 bases from J, the junction contained 8 bases not matched to a gene. From germline, CDR1 is SGHDN and CDR2 FVKESK. The CDR3 has 19 amino acids. The CDR3: CASSPGTSGRPSSYNEQFF. The CDR3 coding sequence is TGTGCCAGCAGCCCTGGGACTAGCGGGAGACCTAGCTCCTACAATGAGCAGTTCTTC. The full variable domain, with the rest looked up from reference TRBV14 and TRBJ2-1, is EAGVTQFPSHSVIEKGQTVTLRCDPISGHDNLYWYRRVMGKEIKFLLHFVKESKQDESGMPNNRFLAERTGGTYSTLKVQPAELEDSGVYFCASSPGTSGRPSSYNEQFFGPGTRLTVL.

The rearrangement joins TRBV7-8 to TRBJ1-1; D uncertain. The germline gives CDR1 SGHVS, CDR2 FQNEAQ. The CDR3 length is 13 residues. Between the trimmed V and J ends, which lost 5 bases and 3 bases, there was a span of 10 bases. The CDR3: CASSPQRDTEAFF. The CDR3 DNA sequence: TGTGCCAGCAGCCCCCAACGGGACACTGAAGCTTTCTTT.

The chain recombines TRBV7-9 with TRBJ2-3; no firm D call. The CDR3 spans 10 residues. V was trimmed by 6 bases and J by 5 bases, leaving 3 bases between them. The germline V gene encodes CDR1 SEHNR and CDR2 FQNEAQ (reference sequence). CDR3 sequence reads: CASSLDTQYF. CDR3 DNA: TGTGCCAGCAGTCTAGATACGCAGTATTTT.

The rearrangement uses TRBV7-9 and TRBJ2-5; TRBD2 matches 13 bases. CDR1 and CDR2 (germline): SEHNR, FQNEAQ (reference sequence). J gave up 4 bases and V 5 bases, and 7 bases lay outside the gene matches. The CDR3 extends over 16 amino acids. The chain's CDR3 is CASSQTSGRQGETQYF. CDR3 sequence (DNA): TGTGCCAGCAGCCAGACTAGCGGGAGGCAGGGAGAGACCCAGTACTTC.

The chain recombines TRBV6-6 with TRBJ1-1, with 9 positions matching TRBD1. J gave up 3 bases and V 8 bases, and 7 bases lay outside the gene matches. The CDR3 loop spans 14 amino acids. Germline CDR1 MNHNY, CDR2 SVGAGI (reference sequence). CDR3 protein: CASLGTGKYTEAFF. CDR3 nucleotide sequence: TGTGCCAGCCTGGGGACAGGGAAGTACACTGAAGCTTTCTTT.

This chain links TRBV9 with TRBJ2-2, with a tentative D call TRBD2 (7 bases). The CDR3 is 16 amino acids. Trimming shortened V by 3 bases and J by 1 base, and 13 bases separated the two germline ends. CDR1 and CDR2 from the germline V gene are SGDLS and YYNGEE. The CDR3 sequence: CASSEGGGMNTGELFF. As DNA, the CDR3 is TGTGCCAGCAGCGAGGGGGGAGGGATGAACACCGGGGAGCTGTTTTTT.

The chain uses TRBV7-8 and TRBJ1-1; 7 positions agree with TRBD1. The CDR3 consists of 14 residues. The V and J ends lost 5 bases and 1 base, in that order; junction bases with no gene match: 4. CDR1 SGHVS and CDR2 FQNEAQ come from the germline V gene. CDR3 nucleotides: TGTGCCAGCAGCGTCGGGACAGCGAACACTGAAGCTTTCTTT. This translates into CASSVGTANTEAFF.

The chain links TRBV4-3 to TRBJ2-2, with a possible D match to TRBD2 (7 bases). Looked up from germline, CDR1 is LGHNA and CDR2 is YSLEER. The CDR3 is 18 residues long. V lost 0 bases, J lost 4 bases, and 18 bases lay in between. The CDR3 loop reads CASSQDWGGGGSTGELFF. In nucleotides, the CDR3 is TGCGCCAGCAGCCAAGATTGGGGGGGCGGAGGTTCCACCGGGGAGCTGTTTTTT.

The genes are TRBV4-3 and TRBJ2-1, with D perhaps matching TRBD2 (5 bases). Germline V gene lookup returns CDR1 LGHNA and CDR2 YSLEER. The CDR3 has 14 residues. The V gene lost 6 bases and the J gene lost 4 bases, with 13 bases spanning the gap. The CDR3 reads CASSFSGNYNEQFF. CDR3 sequence (DNA): TGCGCCAGCAGTTTTTCCGGGAATTACAATGAGCAGTTCTTC.

The rearrangement joins TRBV6-2 or TRBV6-3 to TRBJ2-5; the D gene is possibly TRBD1 (5 bases). The germline V gene encodes CDR1 MNHEY and CDR2 SVGEGT. V lost 1 base, J lost 1 base, and 10 bases lay in between. This CDR3 has 15 residues. The CDR3 region has the DNA TGTGCCAGCAGTTACTTGGGGCAAACCCAAGAGACCCAGTACTTC. Translated, it gives CASSYLGQTQETQYF.

The rearrangement links TRBV7-2 to TRBJ2-1, with unresolved D. The CDR3 is made up of 15 amino acids. Trimming took 3 bases from V and 0 from J, leaving 9 bases between them. Germline CDR1 and CDR2: SGHTA and FQGNSA. CDR3 residues: CASSFAESSYNEQFF. The CDR3 DNA reads TGTGCCAGCAGCTTTGCGGAAAGCTCCTACAATGAGCAGTTCTTC.

The V gene is TRBV4-2, the J gene TRBJ1-2, with 7 positions matching TRBD1. This CDR3 comprises 15 residues. V gave up 4 bases and J gave up 1 base; unmatched junction bases: 6. Per germline, CDR1 LGHNA and CDR2 YNFKEQ. The CDR3, as DNA: TGTGCCAGCAGCCCTCGACAGGGTTTTAACTATGGCTACACCTTC. Protein sequence: CASSPRQGFNYGYTF.

Only one count was recorded for this clone. This chain links TRBV19 with TRBJ2-7, with D tentatively TRBD1 (6 bases). V lost 7 bases, J lost 4 bases, and 8 bases lay in between. In germline, CDR1 is LNHDA, CDR2 SQIVND (reference sequence). The CDR3 length is 11 residues. The CDR3 spells CASNRAYEQYF. The CDR3 region has the DNA TGTGCCAGTAACAGGGCGTACGAGCAGTACTTC.

J is TRBJ1-2 and V is TRBV27, with D perhaps TRBD1 (5 bases). The CDR3 length is 16 residues. V lost 5 bases to trimming and J lost 7 bases, with 23 bases between them. Germline V gene sequence: CDR1 MNHEY, CDR2 SMNVEV (reference sequence). The CDR3 protein is CASSPPFRRGLGGYTF. Written as DNA, the CDR3 is TGTGCCAGCAGTCCACCATTTAGGAGGGGCCTAGGTGGCTACACCTTC.

The chain employs TRBV7-2 and TRBJ1-6, with a tentative D call TRBD1 (6 bases). V was shortened by 3 bases and J by 9 bases, with 15 bases between the two germline ends. The CDR3 totals 15 residues. Germline CDR1 SGHTA, CDR2 FQGNSA. The CDR3 DNA reads TGTGCCAGCAGCTTCACAGGGATTTATGGTTCACCCCTCCACTTT. Protein product: CASSFTGIYGSPLHF.

The chain has TRBV2 and TRBJ2-7; D not resolved. The CDR3 extends over 15 amino acids. CDR1 is SNHLY, CDR2 FYNNEI, per germline. V lost 2 bases, J lost 3 bases, and 14 bases lay in between. The CDR3 loop reads CASSELFPSGYEQYF. The DNA of the CDR3 is TGTGCCAGCAGTGAATTGTTTCCCTCGGGCTACGAGCAGTACTTC.

The rearrangement uses TRBV7-9 and TRBJ2-3, with D perhaps TRBD2 (6 bases). V dropped 3 bases and J dropped 5 bases, with 12 bases sitting between them. From germline, CDR1 is SEHNR and CDR2 FQNEAQ (reference sequence). This CDR3 is built from 14 residues. CDR3: CASSFRGSGDTQYF. In DNA, the CDR3 is TGTGCCAGCAGCTTCCGGGGTAGCGGAGATACGCAGTATTTT.

The chain has TRBV6-5 and TRBJ2-7; TRBD2 matches at 10 bases. CDR3 length: 13 residues. Looked up from germline, CDR1 is MNHEY and CDR2 is SVGAGI. With 6 bases clipped from V and 5 bases from J, the junction kept 4 bases outside the gene matches. In DNA, the CDR3 is TGTGCCAGCAGAGTAGCGGGGGGAAACGAGCAGTACTTC. As protein: CASRVAGGNEQYF.

The chain has TRBV5-1 and TRBJ2-5; 16 nucleotides align to TRBD2. V lost 4 bases, J lost 2 bases, and 2 bases stayed unmatched. Germline CDR1 SGHRS, CDR2 YFSETQ. The CDR3 has 16 residues. Here the CDR3 DNA reads TGCGCCAGCAGCCAGGGACTAGCGGGGGGGCAAGAGACCCAGTACTTC. It specifies CASSQGLAGGQETQYF.

V usage is TRBV6-2 or TRBV6-3 and J usage is TRBJ2-3; 12 bases match TRBD2. With 6 bases clipped from V and 0 bases from J, the junction kept 10 bases outside the gene matches. Per the germline V gene, CDR1 is MNHEY and CDR2 is SVGEGT. The CDR3 has 18 amino acids. This chain's CDR3 is CASSLLRTSGASTDTQYF. CDR3 sequence (DNA): TGTGCCAGCAGCCTACTGCGGACTAGCGGGGCGAGCACAGATACGCAGTATTTT.

This rearrangement joins TRBV19 to TRBJ1-5; maybe TRBD1 (5 bases). The CDR3 covers 13 residues. V was cut by 5 bases and J by 7 bases, with 12 bases left in between. CDR1 and CDR2 from the germline V gene are LNHDA and SQIVND (reference sequence). The CDR3 is CASSLRGEQPQHF. In nucleotides, the CDR3 is TGTGCCAGTAGTCTTAGGGGTGAGCAGCCCCAGCATTTT.

CDR3 in amino acids: CASIGTTDYGYTF. CDR3 in DNA: TGTGCCAGCATCGGGACTACGGACTATGGCTACACCTTC. This chain uses TRBV5-6 with TRBJ1-2; tentatively, D is TRBD1 (5 bases). The germline V gene has CDR1 SGHDT and CDR2 YYEEEE. The CDR3 spans 13 residues. Deletions cut 6 bases from V and 3 bases from J, with 12 bases between.

J is TRBJ1-2 and V is TRBV20-1; maybe TRBD1 (6 bases). The CDR3 consists of 11 residues. From germline, CDR1 is DFQATT and CDR2 SNEGSKA (reference sequence). The V gene lost 3 bases and the J gene lost 6 bases, with 8 bases spanning the gap. The CDR3 is CSARSGDGYTF. The CDR3 bases are TGCAGTGCTAGGTCAGGGGATGGCTACACCTTC.

The chain is built from TRBV10-1 and TRBJ2-3; tentative D call: TRBD1 (6 bases). The CDR3 extends over 17 amino acids. The germline gives CDR1 WNHNN, CDR2 SYGVQD (reference sequence). V was cut by 3 bases and J by 1 base, with 17 bases left in between. CDR3 in amino acids: CASSDGQSFPCTDTQYF. The CDR3, as DNA: TGCGCCAGCAGTGACGGACAGAGCTTTCCCTGCACAGATACGCAGTATTTT.

This clone was detected once. V gene TRBV5-1 combines with J gene TRBJ1-3, with no clear D. The CDR3 is made up of 13 amino acids. V dropped 3 bases and J dropped 2 bases, with 6 bases sitting between them. CDR1 SGHRS and CDR2 YFSETQ come from the germline V gene. DNA for the CDR3: TGCGCCAGCAGCTCCGGGGCTGGAAACACCATATATTTT. Its protein is CASSSGAGNTIYF. The whole variable domain, remainder taken from reference TRBV5-1 and TRBJ1-3, is KAGVTQTPRYLIKTRGQQVTLSCSPISGHRSVSWYQQTPGQGLQFLFEYFSETQRNKGNFPGRFSGRQFSNSRSEMNVSTLELGDSALYLCASSSGAGNTIYFGEGSWLTVV.

The V call is TRBV13, the J call TRBJ2-2; D is uncertain. The germline V and J ends were trimmed by 5 bases and 0 bases, with 10 bases remaining between them. The CDR3 runs 15 residues. Germline lookup yields CDR1 PRHDT and CDR2 FYEKMQ (reference sequence). The CDR3: CASSVAKANTGELFF. CDR3 nucleotides: TGTGCCAGCAGCGTCGCGAAAGCGAACACCGGGGAGCTGTTTTTT.

This clone was recorded only once. The chain links TRBV10-3 to TRBJ1-2; 8 nucleotides align to TRBD1. Germline CDR1 reads ENHRY; CDR2 reads SYGVKD. The junction had 3 bases not matched to a gene; V was cut back by 2 bases and J by 4 bases. This CDR3 region has 14 residues. The CDR3 spells CAISEGQGVYGYTF. In DNA form, the CDR3 reads TGTGCCATCAGTGAGGGACAGGGAGTCTATGGCTACACCTTC.

The V gene is TRBV15, the J gene TRBJ1-1; D is unclear. The V gene's germline CDR1 is LNHNV and CDR2 YYDKDF (reference sequence). Trimming left V 0 bases short and J 3 bases short, with 5 bases between. The CDR3 totals 13 residues. The CDR3 loop is CATSRDPDTEAFF. The CDR3 region has the DNA TGTGCCACCAGCAGAGATCCGGACACTGAAGCTTTCTTT.

In DNA, the CDR3 is TGTGCCAGCAGCCAAGAAATCAAGAACACTGAAGCTTTCTTT. Protein product: CASSQEIKNTEAFF. The rearrangement joins TRBV4-2 to TRBJ1-1; D call uncertain. Germline V lookup: CDR1 LGHNA, CDR2 YNFKEQ. The CDR3 totals 14 residues. V was clipped by 0 bases and J by 1 base, with 6 bases between them.